This entry features one TCR beta chain sequence. Antigen unknown. CDR3 size: 15 residues. Germline V gene data show CDR1 as SGHRS and CDR2 as YFSETQ. The germline V and J ends were trimmed by 0 bases and 6 bases, with 13 bases remaining between them. These data are taken from a study of shared clonotypes between healthy human individuals. As for the study in general: Used for every donor were three CD4 naive, three CD4 memory, two CD8 naive and one CD8 memory plate.

Sequencing was performed with immunoSEQ multiplex PCR; in TCRdb, only in-frame clones are kept and a portion is missing. The sample shows millions of clones, about 92% of them seen only once. Study-level points and caveats: Sharing across a handful of donors was seen in around 5.1% of naive CD4 clonotypes. A limitation of the genetic and exposure-history diversity represented arose from few donors. Generation probabilities of non-shared clonotypes were lower (relative to those shared by all four donors).

Terminally differentiated effector memory CD45RA+ cells were left out of the naive CD8 fraction, which was CD45RO-negative and positively selected for CCR7. The sample was naive CD8+ T cells from PBMCs. The sequence was collected from a man between 18 and 35 years old in good health. Some clones in this sample may be carry-over from other donors' samples. The V gene is TRBV5-1, the J gene TRBJ1-3; D possibly corresponds to TRBD1 (5 bases). CDR3 sequence reads: CASSLVGAEENTIYF. The CDR3 coding sequence is TGCGCCAGCAGCTTGGTTGGGGCGGAGGAAAACACCATATATTTT.